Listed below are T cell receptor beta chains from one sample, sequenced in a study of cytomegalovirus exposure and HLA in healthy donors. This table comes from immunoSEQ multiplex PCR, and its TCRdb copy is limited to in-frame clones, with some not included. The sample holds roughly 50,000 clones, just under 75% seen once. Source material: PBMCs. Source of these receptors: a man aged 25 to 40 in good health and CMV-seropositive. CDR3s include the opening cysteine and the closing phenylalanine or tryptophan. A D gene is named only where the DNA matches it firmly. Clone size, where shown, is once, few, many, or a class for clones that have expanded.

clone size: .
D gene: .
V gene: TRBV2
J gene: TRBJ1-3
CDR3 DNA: TGTGCCAGCAGACTTTTACCGGGACAATGGGGAAACACCATATATTTT
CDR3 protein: CASRLLPGQWGNTIYF

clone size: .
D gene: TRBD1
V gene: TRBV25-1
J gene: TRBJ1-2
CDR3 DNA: TGTGCCAGCAGTGACTCGGGACAGGCTAACTATGGCTACACCTTC
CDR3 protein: CASSDSGQANYGYTF

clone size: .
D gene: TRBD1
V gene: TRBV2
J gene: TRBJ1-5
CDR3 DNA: TGTGCCAGCAAGAGGACAGGGGTCAGCAATCAGCCCCAGCATTTT
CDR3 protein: CASKRTGVSNQPQHF

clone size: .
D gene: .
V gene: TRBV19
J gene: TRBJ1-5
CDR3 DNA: TGTGCCAGTAGTATGACGTGGCAGGTGCTAAATCAGCCCCAGCATTTT
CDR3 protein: CASSMTWQVLNQPQHF

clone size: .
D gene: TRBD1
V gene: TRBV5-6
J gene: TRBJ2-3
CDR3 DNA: TGTGCCAGCAGTAAGGACAGGGGGGGGACAGATACGCAGTATTTT
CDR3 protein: CASSKDRGGTDTQYF

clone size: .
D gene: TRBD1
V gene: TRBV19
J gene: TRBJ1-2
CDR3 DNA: TGTGCCAGTAGCGGCCAGGGGGCCATACCCTATGGCTACACCTTC
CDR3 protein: CASSGQGAIPYGYTF

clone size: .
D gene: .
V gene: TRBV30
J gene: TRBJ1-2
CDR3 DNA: TGTGCCTTGGAACAAGGGAGGCCTAACTATGGCTACACCTTC
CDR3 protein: CALEQGRPNYGYTF

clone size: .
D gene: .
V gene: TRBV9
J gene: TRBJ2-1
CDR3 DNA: TGTGCCAGCAGCGCTGGCCAGCCGACGGGCAATGAGCAGTTCTTC
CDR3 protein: CASSAGQPTGNEQFF

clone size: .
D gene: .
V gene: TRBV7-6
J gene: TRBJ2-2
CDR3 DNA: TGTGCCAGCAGCTTTGGACAGCCCACCGGGGAGCTGTTTTTT
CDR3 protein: CASSFGQPTGELFF

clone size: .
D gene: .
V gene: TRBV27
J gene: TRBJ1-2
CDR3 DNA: TGTGCCAGCAGTTTATTAGGGCGGGGGGCCTATGGCTACACCTTC
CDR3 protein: CASSLLGRGAYGYTF

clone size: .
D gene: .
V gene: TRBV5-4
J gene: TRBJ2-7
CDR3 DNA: TGTGCCAGCAGCCTACAGGGAACACTTTCCTACGAGCAGTACTTC
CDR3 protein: CASSLQGTLSYEQYF

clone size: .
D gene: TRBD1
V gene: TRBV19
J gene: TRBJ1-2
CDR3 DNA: TGTGCCAGTAGTATCATTGTGGCAGGGGGCACCTATGGCTACACCTTC
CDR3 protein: CASSIIVAGGTYGYTF

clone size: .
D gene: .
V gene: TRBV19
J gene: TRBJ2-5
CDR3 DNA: TGTGCCAGTAGTATAGGACTAGACAGCTGGGAGACCCAGTACTTC
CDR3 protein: CASSIGLDSWETQYF

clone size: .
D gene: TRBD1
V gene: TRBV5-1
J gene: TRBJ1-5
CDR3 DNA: TGCGCCAGCAGCTTAGGGACAGGACATCAGCCCCAGCATTTT
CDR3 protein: CASSLGTGHQPQHF

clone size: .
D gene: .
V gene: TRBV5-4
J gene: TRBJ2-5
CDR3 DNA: TGTGCCAGCGCCCGGGGTAGGGCGGGACCGCAAGAGACCCAGTACTTC
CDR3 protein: CASARGRAGPQETQYF

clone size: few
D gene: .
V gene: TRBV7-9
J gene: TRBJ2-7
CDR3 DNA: TGTGCCAGCAGCTTATCGGGCAGGGGATCCGAGCAGTACTTC
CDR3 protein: CASSLSGRGSEQYF

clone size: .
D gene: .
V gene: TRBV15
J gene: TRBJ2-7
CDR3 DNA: TGTGCCACCAGCAGACGGAGGGGGCGGATTGAATACTTC
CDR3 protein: CATSRRRGRIEYF

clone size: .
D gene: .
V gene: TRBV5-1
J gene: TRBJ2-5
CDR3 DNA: TGCGCCAGCAGCCCAGCCCTGGGCGGGCAAGAGACCCAGTACTTC
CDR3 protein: CASSPALGGQETQYF

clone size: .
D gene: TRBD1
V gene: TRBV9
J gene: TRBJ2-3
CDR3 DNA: TGTGCCAGCAGCCAACAGGGGGTTGGCACAGATACGCAGTATTTT
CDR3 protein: CASSQQGVGTDTQYF

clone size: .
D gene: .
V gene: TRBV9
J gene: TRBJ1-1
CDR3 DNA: TGTGCCAGCAGCGTTGTAACAGGGATGGAAGCTTTCTTT
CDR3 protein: CASSVVTGMEAFF

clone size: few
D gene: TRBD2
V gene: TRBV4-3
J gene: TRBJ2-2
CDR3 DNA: TGCGCCAGCAGCCAAGATACAGGGACTAGCTGGACCGGGGAGCTGTTTTTT
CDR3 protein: CASSQDTGTSWTGELFF

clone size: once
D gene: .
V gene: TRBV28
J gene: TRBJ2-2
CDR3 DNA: TGTGCCAGCAGTTGGACACCCTCCGGGGAGCTGTTTTTT
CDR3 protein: CASSWTPSGELFF

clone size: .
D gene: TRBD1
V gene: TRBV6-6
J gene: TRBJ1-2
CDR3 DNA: TGTGCCACACAGGGGGGTACCTATGGCTACACCTTC
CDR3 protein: CATQGGTYGYTF

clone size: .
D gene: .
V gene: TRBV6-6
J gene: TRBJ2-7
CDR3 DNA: TGTGCCAGCGGCCCCGGGGCGGGAATAGACGACGAGCAGTACTTC
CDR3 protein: CASGPGAGIDDEQYF

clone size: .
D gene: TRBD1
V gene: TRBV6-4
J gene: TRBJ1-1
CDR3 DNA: TGTGCCAGCAGTGCTCAGGGGGAAGTCACTGAAGCTTTCTTT
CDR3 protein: CASSAQGEVTEAFF

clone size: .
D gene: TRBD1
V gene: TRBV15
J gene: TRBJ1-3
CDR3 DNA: TGTGCCACCAGCAGAGACCTTAGGACAGGGGAAAGGACCATATATTTT
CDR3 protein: CATSRDLRTGERTIYF

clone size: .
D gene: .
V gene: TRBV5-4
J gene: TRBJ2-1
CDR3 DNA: TGTGCCAGCAGCTTAGGGGACACCGCCTACAATGAGCAGTTCTTC
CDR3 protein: CASSLGDTAYNEQFF

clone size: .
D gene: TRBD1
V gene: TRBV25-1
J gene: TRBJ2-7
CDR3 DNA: TGTGCCAGCAGTGAACCCGGGACAGGGACCTACGAGCAGTACTTC
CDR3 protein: CASSEPGTGTYEQYF

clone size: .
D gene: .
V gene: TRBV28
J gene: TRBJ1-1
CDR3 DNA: TGTGCCAGCAGTTTAGCCCGGACAAACCCTTGGTTGGGGTACACTGAAGCTTTCTTT
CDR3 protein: CASSLARTNPWLGYTEAFF

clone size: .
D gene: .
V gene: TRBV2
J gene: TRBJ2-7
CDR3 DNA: TGTGCCAGCGACGATTCGGCAGGGGTTTACGAGCAGTACTTC
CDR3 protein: CASDDSAGVYEQYF

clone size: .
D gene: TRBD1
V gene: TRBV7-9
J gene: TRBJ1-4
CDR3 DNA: TGTGCCAGCAGCTGGGGACAGCATAATGAAAAACTGTTTTTT
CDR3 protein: CASSWGQHNEKLFF

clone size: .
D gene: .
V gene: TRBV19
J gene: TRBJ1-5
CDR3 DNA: TGTGCCAGTAGTATAAGTGGTGGGGGGAGCAATCAGCCCCAGCATTTT
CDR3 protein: CASSISGGGSNQPQHF

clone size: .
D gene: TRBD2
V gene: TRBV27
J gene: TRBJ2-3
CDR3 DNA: TGTGCCAGCAGTTGGTCTAGCGGGGGGGCAGATACGCAGTATTTT
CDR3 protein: CASSWSSGGADTQYF

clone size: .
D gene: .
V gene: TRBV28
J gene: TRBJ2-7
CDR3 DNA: TGTGCCAGCAGGGGAGACAGGTTTCTTTCCTACGAGCAGTACTTC
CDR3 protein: CASRGDRFLSYEQYF

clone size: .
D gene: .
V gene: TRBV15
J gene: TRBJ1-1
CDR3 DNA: TGTGCCACCAGCAGAGACCGGGGATACACTGAAGCTTTCTTT
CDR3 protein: CATSRDRGYTEAFF

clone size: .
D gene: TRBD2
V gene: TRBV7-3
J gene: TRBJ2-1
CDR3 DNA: TGTGCCAGCAGCCGGGGGGGGCCATCGGACAATGAGCAGTTCTTC
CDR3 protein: CASSRGGPSDNEQFF

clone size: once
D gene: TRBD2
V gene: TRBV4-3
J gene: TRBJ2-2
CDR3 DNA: TGCGCCAGCAGCCAAGAGATTAGCGGGGGGGCCGGCACCGGGGAGCTGTTTTTT
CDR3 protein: CASSQEISGGAGTGELFF

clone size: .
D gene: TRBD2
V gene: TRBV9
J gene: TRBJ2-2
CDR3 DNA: TGTGCCAGCTCAGTAACTAGCGGGGGGGCAGCCGGGGAGCTGTTTTTT
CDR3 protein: CASSVTSGGAAGELFF

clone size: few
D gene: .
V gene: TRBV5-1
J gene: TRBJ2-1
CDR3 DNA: TGCGCCAGCCGAGGGGACAACTACAATGAGCAGTTCTTC
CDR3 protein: CASRGDNYNEQFF

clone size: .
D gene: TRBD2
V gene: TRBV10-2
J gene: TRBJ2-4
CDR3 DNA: TGCGCCAGCCTGGGGGGGGGCAAAAACATTCAGTACTTC
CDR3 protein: CASLGGGKNIQYF

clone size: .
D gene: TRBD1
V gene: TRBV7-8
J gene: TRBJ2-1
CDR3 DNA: TGTGCCAGCAGCTTATTCCTGACAGGGGGCGCGAATGAGCAGTTCTTC
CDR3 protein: CASSLFLTGGANEQFF

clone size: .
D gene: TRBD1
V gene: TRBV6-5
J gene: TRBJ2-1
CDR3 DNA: TGTGCCAGCAGTTCGCAGGGCAGGGGGCTGGGGAATGAGCAGTTCTTC
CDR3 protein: CASSSQGRGLGNEQFF

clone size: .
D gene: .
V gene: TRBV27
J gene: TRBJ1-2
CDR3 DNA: TGTGCCAGCAGTTTATCGGCAGGGGCAAGTGGCTACACCTTC
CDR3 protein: CASSLSAGASGYTF

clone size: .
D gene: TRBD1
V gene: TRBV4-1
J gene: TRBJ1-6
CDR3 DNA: TGCGCCAGCAGCCAAAGGACAGGGGGCACTTCACCCCTCCACTTT
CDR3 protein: CASSQRTGGTSPLHF

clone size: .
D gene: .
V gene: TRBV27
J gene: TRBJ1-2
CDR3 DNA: TGTGCCAGCAGTCTATCAGGGAGGCATGGCTACACCTTC
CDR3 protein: CASSLSGRHGYTF

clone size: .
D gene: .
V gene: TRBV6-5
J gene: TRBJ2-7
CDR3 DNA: TGTGCCAGCAGAATAGGGGGCTCCTACGAGCAGTACTTC
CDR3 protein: CASRIGGSYEQYF

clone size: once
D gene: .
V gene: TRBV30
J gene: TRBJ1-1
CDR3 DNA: TGTGCCTGGCGGGACAAACAAATGAACACTGAAGCTTTCTTT
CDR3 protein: CAWRDKQMNTEAFF

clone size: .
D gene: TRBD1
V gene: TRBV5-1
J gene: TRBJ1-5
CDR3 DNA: TGCGCCAGCAGCTTGGGGTCAGGGGGCAACAATCAGCCCCAGCATTTT
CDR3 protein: CASSLGSGGNNQPQHF

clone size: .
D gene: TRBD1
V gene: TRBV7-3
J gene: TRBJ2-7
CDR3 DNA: TGTGCCAGCAGCTTAACGGGACAGGGCTACGAGCAGTACTTC
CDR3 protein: CASSLTGQGYEQYF

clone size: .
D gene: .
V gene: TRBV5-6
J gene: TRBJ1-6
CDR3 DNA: TGTGCCAGCAGCTTGGGAAGCCGGGCCCCAAGACAGTCACCCCTCCACTTT
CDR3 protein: CASSLGSRAPRQSPLHF

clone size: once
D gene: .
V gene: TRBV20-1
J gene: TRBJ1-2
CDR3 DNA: TGCAGTGAGCGCTCTAACTATGGCTACACCTTC
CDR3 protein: CSERSNYGYTF